Below, 10 T cell receptor beta chains from the same sample are listed, as sequenced in a study of T cell responses to AZD1222 COVID-19 vaccine. Here immunoSEQ multiplex PCR was the method, and the copy in TCRdb shows in-frame clones only, minus some. Of approximately 300,000 clones listed, roughly 93% are singletons. Sequences were derived from peripheral blood, sampled 28 days after the second AZD1222 dose. The origin of the receptors is an adult who received the AZD1222 COVID-19 vaccine.

V is TRBV24-1 and J is TRBJ2-1; 10 nucleotides match TRBD1. Germline CDR1 reads KGHDR; CDR2 reads SFDVKD. V lost 2 bases and J lost 4; bases outside the gene matches: 7. CDR3 length: 17 amino acids. The DNA of the CDR3 is TGTGCCACCAGTGATTCGCCCGGGACAGGGGAATACAATGAGCAGTTCTTC. It codes for CATSDSPGTGEYNEQFF.

The rearrangement uses TRBV5-4 and TRBJ1-6; no definite D call. V shed 1 base and J shed 6 bases, with 8 bases lying between them. The CDR3 has 14 amino acids. Germline CDR1 and CDR2: SGHNT and YYREEE (reference sequence). The DNA of the CDR3 is TGTGCCAGCAGCTTGTTACAGCTTAATTCACCCCTCCACTTT. It is translated as CASSLLQLNSPLHF.

The chain joins TRBV3-1 (or the pseudogene TRBV3-2) to TRBJ2-5; 10 positions match TRBD2. V lost 2 bases to trimming and J lost 3 bases; unmatched junction nucleotides: 3. Germline V CDR1 and CDR2: LGHDT, YNNKEL (reference sequence). This CDR3 comprises 15 residues. CDR3 sequence: CASSQLAGAEETQYF. CDR3 nucleotide sequence: TGTGCCAGCAGCCAACTAGCGGGGGCGGAAGAGACCCAGTACTTC.

The gene calls are TRBV3-1 (or the pseudogene TRBV3-2) and TRBJ1-2; D uncertain. The germline V and J ends were trimmed by 3 bases and 2 bases, with 7 bases remaining between them. CDR3 size: 13 residues. Per the germline V gene, CDR1 is LGHDT and CDR2 is YNNKEL (reference sequence). The CDR3 here is CASSQMDNYGYTF. Written as DNA, the CDR3 is TGTGCCAGCAGCCAGATGGACAACTATGGCTACACCTTC.

The V and J genes are TRBV7-3 and TRBJ2-1; 7 positions match TRBD2. V gave up 6 bases and J gave up 2 bases; unmatched junction bases: 4. The CDR3 contains 14 residues. The V gene's germline CDR1 is SGHTA and CDR2 FQGTGA. CDR3 sequence (DNA): TGTGCCAGCAGTGGAGGGAGGGCCTACAATGAGCAGTTCTTC. This gives the protein CASSGGRAYNEQFF.

The chain joins TRBV9 to TRBJ2-7, with 8 bases fitting TRBD2. Trimming took 0 bases from V and 0 from J; bases not matched to a gene: 8. This CDR3 is built from 17 residues. Germline CDR1 and CDR2: SGDLS and YYNGEE. The CDR3 here is CASSVEGSGALSYEQYF. The CDR3 nucleotides are TGTGCCAGCAGCGTAGAGGGTAGCGGGGCCCTCTCCTACGAGCAGTACTTC.

The genes are TRBV14 and TRBJ2-7; 7 nucleotides line up with TRBD2. The V and J ends lost 1 base and 4 bases, in that order; junction bases with no gene match: 7. The CDR3 consists of 15 residues. Germline assignment: CDR1 SGHDN and CDR2 FVKESK. CDR3 nucleotides: TGTGCCAGCAGCCAAGTGGGGGGGAGCCGGTACGAGCAGTACTTC. Translation gives CASSQVGGSRYEQYF.

This clone appeared a single time. The chain links TRBV11-3 to TRBJ2-2; unclear D gene. The V gene lost 1 base and the J gene lost 8 bases, with 5 bases spanning the gap. The germline gives CDR1 SGHNT, CDR2 YENEEA. The CDR3 contains 12 residues. Here the CDR3 reads CASSLVLGELFF. The CDR3 DNA follows: TGTGCCAGCAGCTTAGTCCTGGGGGAGCTGTTTTTT.

This chain links TRBV11-2 with TRBJ2-2, with 9 bases fitting TRBD2. The germline CDR1 and CDR2 sequences are SGHAT and FQNNGV. The CDR3 runs to 16 residues. Trimming took 4 bases from V and 9 from J; bases not matched to a gene: 12. The CDR3 sequence is CASSSIAGASSRELFF. CDR3 DNA sequence: TGTGCCAGCAGCTCAATAGCGGGGGCCTCCAGTAGGGAGCTGTTTTTT. Full variable domain (missing parts from reference TRBV11-2 and TRBJ2-2): EAGVAQSPRYKIIEKRQSVAFWCNPISGHATLYWYQQILGQGPKLLIQFQNNGVVDDSQLPKDRFSAERLKGVDSTLKIQPAKLEDSAVYLCASSSIAGASSRELFFGEGSRLTVL.

This clone turned up a few times. The chain couples TRBV9 to TRBJ1-5; D perhaps matches TRBD1 (6 bases). This CDR3 has 15 residues. Trimming left V 0 bases short and J 7 bases short, with 14 bases between. Per germline, CDR1 SGDLS and CDR2 YYNGEE. In DNA, the CDR3 is TGTGCCAGCAGCGTAGGGGGGGCAGAGGGCCAGCCCCAGCATTTT. This encodes CASSVGGAEGQPQHF.